This entry describes one T cell receptor (beta chain). Its antigen is unknown. The sample comes from a study of cytomegalovirus exposure and HLA in healthy donors. Study context: HLA-typed donors were the source of around 87 million unique TCRs, which an early data release held. The study's findings and limits: Investigators reported 150 to 200 TCR beta chains as tied to cytomegalovirus. Later analysis identified several of the most significant clusters that appeared linked to common viral pathogens.

CDR1 and CDR2 from the germline V gene are SGHRS and YFSETQ. Losses at the gene ends were 4 bases for V and 4 bases for J; bases not matched to a gene: 11. The CDR3 runs to 17 residues. PCR involved 60 Vbeta and 13 Jbeta primers. Sequencing was performed with immunoSEQ multiplex PCR; in TCRdb, only in-frame clones are kept and a portion is missing. Here the sample spans about 52,000 clones, roughly 53% being singletons. The receptor was isolated from a human donor in good health. The chain joins TRBV5-1 to TRBJ2-1; 10 positions agree with TRBD2. Input material: PBMCs. CDR3: CASSGISGGNGYNEQFF. The DNA of the CDR3 is TGCGCCAGCAGCGGAATTAGCGGGGGGAACGGGTACAATGAGCAGTTCTTC.